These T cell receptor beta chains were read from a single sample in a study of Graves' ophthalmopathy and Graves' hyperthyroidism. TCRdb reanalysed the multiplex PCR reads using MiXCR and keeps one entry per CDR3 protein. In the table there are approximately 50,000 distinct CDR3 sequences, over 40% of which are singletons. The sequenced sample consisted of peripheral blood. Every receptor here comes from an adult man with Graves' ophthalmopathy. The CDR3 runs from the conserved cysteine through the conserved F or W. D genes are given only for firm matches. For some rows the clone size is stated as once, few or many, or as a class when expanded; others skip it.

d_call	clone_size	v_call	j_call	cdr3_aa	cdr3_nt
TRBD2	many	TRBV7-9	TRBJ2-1	CASSLRLAGGHNEQFF	TGTGCCAGCAGCTTGAGACTAGCGGGAGGGCATAATGAGCAGTTCTTC
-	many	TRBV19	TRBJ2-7	CASSRPGVGYEQYF	TGTGCCAGTAGTAGACCGGGAGTAGGTTACGAGCAGTACTTC
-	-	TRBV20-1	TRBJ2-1	CSASLGGPGNEQFF	TGCAGTGCTAGTTTAGGGGGGCCTGGGAATGAGCAGTTCTTC
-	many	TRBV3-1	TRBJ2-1	CASSQRGADNEQFF	TGTGCCAGCAGCCAACGGGGGGCCGATAATGAGCAGTTCTTC
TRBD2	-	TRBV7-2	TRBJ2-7	CASRPTSGSYEQYF	TGTGCCAGCAGACCTACTAGCGGGTCTTACGAGCAGTACTTC
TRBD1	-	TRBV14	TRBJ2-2	CASSQGTGIGELFF	TGTGCCAGCAGCCAAGGGACAGGCATAGGGGAGCTGTTTTTT
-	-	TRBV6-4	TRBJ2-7	CASSVGPSGEQYF	TGTGCCAGCAGTGTGGGACCCTCAGGGGAGCAGTACTTC
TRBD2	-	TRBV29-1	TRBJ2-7	CSVEGKKRGGSYEQYF	TGCAGCGTTGAGGGGAAAAAGCGGGGGGGCTCCTACGAGCAGTACTTC
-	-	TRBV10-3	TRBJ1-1	CASSDTGQNTEAFF	TGTGCCAGCAGTGACACGGGACAGAACACTGAAGCTTTCTTT
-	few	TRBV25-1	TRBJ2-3	CASSEFGGDTSDTQYF	TGTGCCAGCAGTGAATTCGGCGGGGATACCTCAGATACGCAGTATTTT
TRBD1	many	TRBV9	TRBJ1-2	CASSAWDRGLGGYTF	TGTGCCAGCAGCGCCTGGGACAGGGGTCTTGGTGGCTACACCTTC
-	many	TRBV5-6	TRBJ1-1	CASSPGWGRANTEAFF	TGTGCCAGCAGCCCGGGCTGGGGTCGGGCGAACACTGAAGCTTTCTTT
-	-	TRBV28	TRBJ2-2	CASSSMGELFF	TGTGCCAGCAGTTCTATGGGGGAGCTGTTTTTT
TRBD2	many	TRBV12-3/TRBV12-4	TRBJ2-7	CASSIAGRYEQYF	TGTGCCAGCAGTATAGCGGGACGCTACGAGCAGTACTTC
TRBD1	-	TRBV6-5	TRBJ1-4	CASSRTGAGQAEKLFF	TGTGCCAGCAGTCGAACAGGGGCTGGGCAGGCGGAAAAACTGTTTTTT
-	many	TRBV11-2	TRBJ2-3	CASSRGTVDTDTQYF	TGTGCCAGCAGCCGCGGGACAGTAGATACAGATACGCAGTATTTT
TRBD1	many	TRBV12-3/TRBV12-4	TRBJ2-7	CASSLWTGSEGSYEQYF	TGTGCCAGCAGTTTATGGACAGGGTCCGAGGGGTCCTACGAGCAGTACTTC
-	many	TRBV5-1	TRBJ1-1	CASSLTGNGATEAFF	TGCGCCAGCAGCCTTACAGGGAACGGAGCCACTGAAGCTTTCTTT
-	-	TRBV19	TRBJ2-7	CASSIRGGTYEQYF	TGTGCCAGTAGTATCCGAGGGGGAACTTACGAGCAGTACTTC
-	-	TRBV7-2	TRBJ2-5	CARIVTKETQYF	TGTGCCAGGATAGTAACCAAAGAGACCCAGTACTTC
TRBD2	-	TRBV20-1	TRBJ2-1	CSSFLAGALNEQFF	TGCAGTTCCTTCCTAGCGGGAGCCCTCAATGAGCAGTTCTTC
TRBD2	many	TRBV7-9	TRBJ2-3	CASSLEGLAGTDTQYF	TGTGCCAGCAGCCTAGAAGGACTAGCGGGCACAGATACGCAGTATTTT
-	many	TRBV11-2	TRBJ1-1	CASSLIQGMNTEAFF	TGTGCCAGCAGCCTCATACAGGGCATGAACACTGAAGCTTTCTTT
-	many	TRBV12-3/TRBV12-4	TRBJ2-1	CASSTQGRRYNEQFF	TGTGCCAGCAGCACACAGGGTCGTAGGTACAATGAGCAGTTCTTC
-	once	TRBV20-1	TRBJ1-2	CSARDPTLGGGYGYTF	TGCAGTGCTAGAGATCCTACTTTGGGGGGCGGCTATGGCTACACCTTC
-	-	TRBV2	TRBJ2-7	CASSTGMGEQYF	TGTGCCAGCAGTACGGGAATGGGCGAGCAGTACTTC
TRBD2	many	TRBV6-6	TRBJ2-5	CASSPTGGGETQYF	TGTGCCAGCAGCCCGACGGGGGGTGGGGAGACCCAGTACTTC
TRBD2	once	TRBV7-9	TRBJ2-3	CASSSLSGRASTDTQYF	TGTGCCAGCAGCTCCCTTAGCGGGAGGGCTAGCACAGATACGCAGTATTTT
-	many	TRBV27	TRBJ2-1	CASSLSGDPYNEQFF	TGTGCCAGCAGTTTATCTGGGGACCCTTACAATGAGCAGTTCTTC
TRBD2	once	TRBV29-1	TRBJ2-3	CSVDRSGGETQYF	TGCAGCGTTGATCGTAGCGGGGGTGAGACGCAGTATTTT
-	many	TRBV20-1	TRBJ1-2	CSASRSGGGNYGYTF	TGCAGTGCTAGCAGGTCTGGAGGGGGGAACTATGGCTACACCTTC
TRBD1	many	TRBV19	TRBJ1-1	CASSQMDRGTEAFF	TGTGCCAGTAGTCAAATGGACAGGGGCACTGAAGCTTTCTTT
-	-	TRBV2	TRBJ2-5	CAGCSLGNQETQYF	TGTGCCGGATGTTCGTTAGGGAACCAAGAGACCCAGTACTTC
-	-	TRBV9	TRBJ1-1	CASSGAGTLNTEAFF	TGTGCCAGCAGCGGAGCCGGGACGCTGAACACTGAAGCTTTCTTT
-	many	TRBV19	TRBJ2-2	CASGGDPNTGELFF	TGTGCCAGTGGTGGAGACCCGAACACCGGGGAGCTGTTTTTT
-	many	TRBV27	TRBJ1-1	CASSELGALNTEAFF	TGTGCCAGCAGTGAATTGGGCGCATTGAACACTGAAGCTTTCTTT
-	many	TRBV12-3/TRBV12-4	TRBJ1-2	CASSPAPNYGYTF	TGTGCCAGCAGCCCCGCACCTAACTATGGCTACACCTTC
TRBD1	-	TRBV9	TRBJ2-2	CASSVAQGAFGELFF	TGTGCCAGCAGCGTAGCACAGGGGGCGTTCGGGGAGCTGTTTTTT
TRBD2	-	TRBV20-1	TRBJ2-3	CSARGRTSGTTDTQYF	TGCAGTGCTAGAGGTCGGACTAGCGGGACCACAGATACGCAGTATTTT
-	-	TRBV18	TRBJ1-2	CASSPLANGPVYGYTF	TGTGCCAGCTCACCACTCGCGAACGGGCCAGTGTATGGCTACACCTTC
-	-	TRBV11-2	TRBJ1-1	CASSLRGEEAFF	TGTGCCAGCAGCTTACGTGGCGAGGAAGCTTTCTTT
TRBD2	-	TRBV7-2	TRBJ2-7	CASSPGVAGFSYEQYF	TGTGCCAGCAGCCCCGGGGTAGCGGGGTTCTCCTACGAGCAGTACTTC
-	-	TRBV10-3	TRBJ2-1	CAISEKVAWGNEQFF	TGTGCCATCAGTGAGAAGGTAGCGTGGGGCAATGAGCAGTTCTTC
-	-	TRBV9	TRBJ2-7	CASSVEGGGVRPYEQYF	TGTGCCAGCAGTGTAGAGGGGGGGGGGGTTCGACCCTACGAGCAGTACTTC
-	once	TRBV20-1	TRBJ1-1	CSAVTATEAFF	TGCAGTGCTGTGACAGCCACTGAAGCTTTCTTT
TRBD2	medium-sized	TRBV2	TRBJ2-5	CASSGSSGETQYF	TGTGCCAGCAGTGGTTCTAGCGGAGAGACCCAGTACTTC
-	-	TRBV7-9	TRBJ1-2	CASSPGRLAHSEGRGYTF	TGTGCCAGCAGCCCAGGGCGACTCGCTCACTCGGAGGGTCGTGGCTACACCTTC
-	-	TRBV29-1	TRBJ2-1	CSVGVPESSYNEQFF	TGCAGCGTTGGGGTACCGGAGAGCTCCTACAATGAGCAGTTCTTC
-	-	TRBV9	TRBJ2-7	CASSVGGQPPYEQYF	TGTGCCAGCAGCGTAGGAGGCCAACCCCCCTACGAGCAGTACTTC
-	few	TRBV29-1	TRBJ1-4	CSVSLQGGEKLFF	TGCAGCGTTAGCCTACAGGGAGGTGAAAAACTGTTTTTT